One and the same sample provided the 3 T cell receptor beta chains below, sequenced in a study of T cell responses to AZD1222 COVID-19 vaccine. Libraries were prepared by immunoSEQ multiplex PCR; TCRdb keeps only in-frame clonotypes and omits some of them. The sample yields over 150,000 clones, about 89% seen once. Sample: peripheral blood, taken 28 days after the second AZD1222 dose. Every receptor here comes from an adult who received the AZD1222 COVID-19 vaccine.

This rearrangement joins TRBV4-1 to TRBJ1-4; D may be TRBD1 (5 bases). Trimming left V 0 bases short and J 4 bases short, with 9 bases between. Germline CDR1 MGHRA, CDR2 YSYEKL. The CDR3 covers 15 residues. CDR3 sequence reads: CASSQEGTDNEKLFF. The CDR3 DNA reads TGCGCCAGCAGCCAAGAAGGGACGGATAATGAAAAACTGTTTTTT.

This chain uses TRBV9 with TRBJ2-3, with D maybe TRBD2 (6 bases). Trimming left V 5 bases short and J 3 bases short, with 19 bases between. The CDR3 length is 16 residues. CDR1 and CDR2 from the germline V gene are SGDLS and YYNGEE. The CDR3 nucleotides read TGTGCCAGCAGTACCCTAGCAGGAGGGGTGACAGATACGCAGTATTTT. This sequence encodes CASSTLAGGVTDTQYF.

V and J are TRBV18 and TRBJ2-7; D is ambiguous. Trimming cost V 4 bases and J 6 bases, with 13 bases left between them. Germline-derived CDR1 and CDR2 are KGHSH and LQKENI. This CDR3 has 13 residues. CDR3 bases: TGTGCCAGCTCACGGGGTCTAGGTCTCGAGCAGTACTTC. It translates to CASSRGLGLEQYF.